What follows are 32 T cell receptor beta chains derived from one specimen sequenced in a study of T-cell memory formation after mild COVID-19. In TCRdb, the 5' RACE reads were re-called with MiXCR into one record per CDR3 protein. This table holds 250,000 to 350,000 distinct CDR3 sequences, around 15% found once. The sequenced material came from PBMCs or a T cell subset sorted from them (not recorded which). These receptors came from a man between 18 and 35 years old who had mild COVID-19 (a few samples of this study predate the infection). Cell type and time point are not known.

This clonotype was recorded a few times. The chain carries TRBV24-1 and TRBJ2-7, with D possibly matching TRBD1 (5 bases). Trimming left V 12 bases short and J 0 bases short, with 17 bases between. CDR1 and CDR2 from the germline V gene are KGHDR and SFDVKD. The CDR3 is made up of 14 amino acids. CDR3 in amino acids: CAARTGAHSYEQYF. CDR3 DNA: TGTGCCGCCCGAACAGGCGCCCACTCCTACGAGCAGTACTTC.

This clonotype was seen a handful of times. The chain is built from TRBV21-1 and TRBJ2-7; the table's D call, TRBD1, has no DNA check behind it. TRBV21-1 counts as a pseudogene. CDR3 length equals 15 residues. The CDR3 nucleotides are TGTGCCAGCAGCAAACCCGGTTCCGTCGCCTACGAGCAGTACGTC. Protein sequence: CASSKPGSVAYEQYV.

Written as DNA, the CDR3 is TGTGCCAGCAGTTCCGGGGTTGGTGCTGAAAAACTGTTTTTT. As protein: CASSSGVGAEKLFF. The rearrangement joins TRBV6-5 to TRBJ1-4, with no clear D. Germline V gene lookup returns CDR1 MNHEY and CDR2 SVGAGI. Trimming stripped 4 bases from V and 7 bases from J, with 13 bases between. There are 14 residues in the CDR3.

The CDR3 sequence: CASSFRSRGSTDTQYF. The CDR3 nucleotides read TGTGCCAGCAGTTTTAGATCGCGGGGAAGCACAGATACGCAGTATTTT. The chain is built from TRBV7-2 and TRBJ2-3, with D possibly TRBD2 on 6 matching bases. Trimming left V 6 bases short and J 0 bases short, with 16 bases between. CDR1 is SGHTA and CDR2 is FQGNSA in the germline V gene. The CDR3 is 16 residues long.

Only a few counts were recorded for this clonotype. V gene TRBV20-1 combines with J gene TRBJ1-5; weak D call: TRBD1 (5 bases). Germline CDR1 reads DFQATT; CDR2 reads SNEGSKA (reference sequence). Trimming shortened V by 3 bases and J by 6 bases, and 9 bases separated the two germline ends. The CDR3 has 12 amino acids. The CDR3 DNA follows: TGCAGTGCTAGCAGGGAAACTCAGCCCCAGCATTTT. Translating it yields CSASRETQPQHF.

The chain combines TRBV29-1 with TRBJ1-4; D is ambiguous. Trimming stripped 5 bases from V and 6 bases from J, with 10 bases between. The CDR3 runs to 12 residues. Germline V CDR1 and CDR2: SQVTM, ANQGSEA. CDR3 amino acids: CSVRHGDEKLFF. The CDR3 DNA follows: TGCAGCGTTCGACATGGGGATGAAAAACTGTTTTTT. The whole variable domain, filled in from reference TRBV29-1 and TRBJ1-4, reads SAVISQKPSRDICQRGTSLTIQCQVDSQVTMMFWYRQQPGQSLTLIATANQGSEATYESGFVIDKFPISRPNLTFSTLTVSNMSPEDSSIYLCSVRHGDEKLFFGSGTQLSVL.

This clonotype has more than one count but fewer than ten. CDR3 coding DNA: TGTGCCAGCCCGCGTTCGACAGTGAACACTGAAGCTTTCTTT. This codes for CASPRSTVNTEAFF. The rearrangement joins TRBV6-1 to TRBJ1-1; tentatively, D is TRBD1 (5 bases). The CDR3 consists of 14 residues. Per the germline V gene, CDR1 is MNHNS and CDR2 is SASEGT. V was trimmed by 8 bases and J by 0 bases, leaving 13 bases between them.

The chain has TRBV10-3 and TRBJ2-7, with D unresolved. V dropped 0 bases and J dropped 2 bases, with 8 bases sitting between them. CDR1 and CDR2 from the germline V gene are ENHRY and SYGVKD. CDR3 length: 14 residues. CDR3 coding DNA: TGTGCCATCAGTGAGTCGAGCACAGCCTACGAGCAGTACTTC. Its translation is CAISESSTAYEQYF.

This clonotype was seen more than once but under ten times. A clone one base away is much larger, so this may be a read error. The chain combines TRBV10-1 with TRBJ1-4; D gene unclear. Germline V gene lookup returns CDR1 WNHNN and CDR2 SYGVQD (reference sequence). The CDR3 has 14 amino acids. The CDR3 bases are TGCGCCAGCAGTGAGTCCGCGAGTAATGAAGAACTGTTTTTT. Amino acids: CASSESASNEELFF.

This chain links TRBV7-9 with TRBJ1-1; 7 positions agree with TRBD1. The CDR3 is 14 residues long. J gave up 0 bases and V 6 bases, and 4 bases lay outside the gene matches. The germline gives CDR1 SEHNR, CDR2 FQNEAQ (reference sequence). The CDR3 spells CASRLGQMNTEAFF. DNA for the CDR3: TGTGCCAGCAGGTTGGGACAGATGAACACTGAAGCTTTCTTT.

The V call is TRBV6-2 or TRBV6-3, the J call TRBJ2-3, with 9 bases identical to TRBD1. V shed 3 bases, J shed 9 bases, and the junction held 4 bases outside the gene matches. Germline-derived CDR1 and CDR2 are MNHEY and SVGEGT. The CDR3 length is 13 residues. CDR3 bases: TGTGCCAGCAGTTATGGACAGGGGCCAACGCAGTATTTT. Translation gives CASSYGQGPTQYF.

The chain's CDR3 is CASSVSPSQETQYF. The CDR3 region has the DNA TGTGCCAGCAGCGTATCCCCTAGCCAAGAGACCCAGTACTTC. The chain combines TRBV9 with TRBJ2-5, with unresolved D. The CDR3 consists of 14 residues. Germline loops: CDR1 SGDLS, CDR2 YYNGEE. Trimming shortened V by 1 base and J by 1 base, and 8 bases separated the two germline ends.

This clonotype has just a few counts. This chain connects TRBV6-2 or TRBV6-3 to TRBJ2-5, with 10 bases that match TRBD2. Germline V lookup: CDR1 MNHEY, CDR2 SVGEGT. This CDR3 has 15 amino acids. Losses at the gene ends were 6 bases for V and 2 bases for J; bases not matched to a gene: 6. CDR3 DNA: TGTGCCAGCAGGGACCTTAGCGGGGGGCAAGAGACCCAGTACTTC. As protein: CASRDLSGGQETQYF.

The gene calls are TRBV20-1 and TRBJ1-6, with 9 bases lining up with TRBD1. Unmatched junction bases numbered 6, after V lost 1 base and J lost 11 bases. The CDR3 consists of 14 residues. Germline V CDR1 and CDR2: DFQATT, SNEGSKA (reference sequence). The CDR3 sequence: CSARVGTGITPLHF. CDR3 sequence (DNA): TGCAGTGCTAGAGTAGGGACAGGGATTACACCCCTCCACTTT.

DNA of the CDR3: TGTGCCTGGAGTTCATACTACGAGCAGTACTTC. Protein product: CAWSSYYEQYF. This sequence joins TRBV30 and TRBJ2-7; D is uncertain. The CDR3 extends over 11 amino acids. The germline V gene encodes CDR1 GTSNPN and CDR2 SVGIG (reference sequence). Deletions cut 2 bases from V and 3 bases from J, with 5 bases between. The complete variable domain, with remaining parts taken from reference TRBV30 and TRBJ2-7, reads SQTIHQWPATLVQPVGSPLSLECTVEGTSNPNLYWYRQAAGRGLQLLFYSVGIGQISSEVPQNLSASRPQDRQFILSSKKLLLSDSGFYLCAWSSYYEQYFGPGTRLTVT.

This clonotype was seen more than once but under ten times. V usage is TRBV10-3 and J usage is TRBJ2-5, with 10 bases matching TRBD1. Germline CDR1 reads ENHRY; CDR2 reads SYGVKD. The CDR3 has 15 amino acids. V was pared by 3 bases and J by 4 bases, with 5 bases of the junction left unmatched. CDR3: CAISDGDRGGETQYF. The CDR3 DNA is TGTGCCATCAGTGATGGGGACAGGGGAGGAGAGACCCAGTACTTC.

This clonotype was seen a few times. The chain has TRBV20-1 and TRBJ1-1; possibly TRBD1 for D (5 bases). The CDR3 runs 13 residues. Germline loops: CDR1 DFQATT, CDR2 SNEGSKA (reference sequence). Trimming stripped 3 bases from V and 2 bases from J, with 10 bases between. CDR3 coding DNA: TGCAGTGCTAGGGGGGGAGGAAACACTGAAGCTTTCTTT. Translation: CSARGGGNTEAFF.

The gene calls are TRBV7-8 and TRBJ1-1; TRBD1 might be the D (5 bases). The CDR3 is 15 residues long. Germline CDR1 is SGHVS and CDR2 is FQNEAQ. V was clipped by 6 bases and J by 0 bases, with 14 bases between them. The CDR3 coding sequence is TGTGCCAGCAGGTCCTCCGGGGCTTTGAACACTGAAGCTTTCTTT. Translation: CASRSSGALNTEAFF.

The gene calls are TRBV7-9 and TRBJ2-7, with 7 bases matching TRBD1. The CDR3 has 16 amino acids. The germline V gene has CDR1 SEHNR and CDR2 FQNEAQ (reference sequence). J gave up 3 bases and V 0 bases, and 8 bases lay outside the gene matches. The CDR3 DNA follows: TGTGCCAGCAGCTTAGCTAGGGGACAGCCAAACTACGAGCAGTACTTC. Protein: CASSLARGQPNYEQYF.

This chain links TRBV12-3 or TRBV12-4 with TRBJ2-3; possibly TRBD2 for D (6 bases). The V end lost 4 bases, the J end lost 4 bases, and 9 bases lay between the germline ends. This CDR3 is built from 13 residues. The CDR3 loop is CASSSGSPDTQYF. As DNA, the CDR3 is TGTGCCAGCAGTTCCGGGAGCCCAGATACGCAGTATTTT.

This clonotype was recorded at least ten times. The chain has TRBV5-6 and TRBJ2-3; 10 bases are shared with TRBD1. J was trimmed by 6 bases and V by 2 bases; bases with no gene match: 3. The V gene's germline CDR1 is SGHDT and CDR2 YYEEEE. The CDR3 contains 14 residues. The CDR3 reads CASSFDRGQDTQYF. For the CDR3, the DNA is TGTGCCAGCAGCTTCGACAGGGGGCAGGATACGCAGTATTTT.

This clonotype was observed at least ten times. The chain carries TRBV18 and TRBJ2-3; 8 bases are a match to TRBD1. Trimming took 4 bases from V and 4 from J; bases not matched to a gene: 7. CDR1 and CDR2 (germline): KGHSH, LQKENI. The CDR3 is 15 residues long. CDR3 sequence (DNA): TGTGCCAGCTCACTCGGGACAGGTGACGCAGATACGCAGTATTTT. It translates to CASSLGTGDADTQYF.

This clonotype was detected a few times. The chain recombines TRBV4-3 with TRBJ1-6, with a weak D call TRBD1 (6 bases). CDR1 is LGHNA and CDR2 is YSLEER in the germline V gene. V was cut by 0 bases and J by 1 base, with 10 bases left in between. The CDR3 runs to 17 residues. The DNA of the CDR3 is TGCGCCAGCAGCCAAGAAGGGGGGGGATCCTATAATTCACCCCTCCACTTT. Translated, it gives CASSQEGGGSYNSPLHF.

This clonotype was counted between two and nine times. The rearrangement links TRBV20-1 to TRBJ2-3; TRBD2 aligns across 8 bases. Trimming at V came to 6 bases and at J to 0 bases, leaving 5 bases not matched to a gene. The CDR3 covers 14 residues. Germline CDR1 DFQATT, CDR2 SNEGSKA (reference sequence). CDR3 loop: CSARSGGSTDTQYF. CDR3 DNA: TGCAGTGCCCGCAGCGGGGGTAGCACAGATACGCAGTATTTT.

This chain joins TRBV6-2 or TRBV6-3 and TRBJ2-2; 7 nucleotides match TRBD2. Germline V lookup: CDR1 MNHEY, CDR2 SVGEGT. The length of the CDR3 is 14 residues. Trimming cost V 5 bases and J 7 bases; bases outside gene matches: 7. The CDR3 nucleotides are TGTGCCAGCAGTAGAGGGAGGGAGATCGGGGAGCTGTTTTTT. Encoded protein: CASSRGREIGELFF.

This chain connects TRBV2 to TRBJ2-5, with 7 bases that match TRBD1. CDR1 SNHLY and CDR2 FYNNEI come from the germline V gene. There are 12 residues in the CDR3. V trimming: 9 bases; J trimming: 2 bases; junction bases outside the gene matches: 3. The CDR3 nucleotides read TGTGCCAGGGACAGGCCTCAAGAGACCCAGTACTTC. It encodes CARDRPQETQYF.

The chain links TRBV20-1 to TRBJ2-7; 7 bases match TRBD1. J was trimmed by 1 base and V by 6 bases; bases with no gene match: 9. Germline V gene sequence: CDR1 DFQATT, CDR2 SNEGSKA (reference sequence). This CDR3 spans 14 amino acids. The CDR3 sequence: CSARPWDRSYEQYF. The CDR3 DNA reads TGCAGTGCCCGGCCTTGGGACAGATCCTACGAGCAGTACTTC.

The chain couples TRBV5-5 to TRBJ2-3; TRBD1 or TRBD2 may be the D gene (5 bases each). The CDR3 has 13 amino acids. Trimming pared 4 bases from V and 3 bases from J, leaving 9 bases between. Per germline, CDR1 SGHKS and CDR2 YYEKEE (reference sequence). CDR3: CASSGWGTDTQYF. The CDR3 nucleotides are TGTGCCAGCAGCGGCTGGGGGACAGATACGCAGTATTTT.

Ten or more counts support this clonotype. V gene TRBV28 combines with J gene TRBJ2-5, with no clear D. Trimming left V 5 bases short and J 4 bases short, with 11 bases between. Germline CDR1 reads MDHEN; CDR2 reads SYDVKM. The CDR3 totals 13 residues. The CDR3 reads CASSPPGRETQYF. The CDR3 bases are TGTGCCAGCAGTCCTCCCGGGCGAGAGACCCAGTACTTC.

CDR3 loop: CASSQDGGDTDTQYF. CDR3 in DNA: TGCGCCAGCAGCCAAGATGGAGGGGATACAGATACGCAGTATTTT. The V gene is TRBV4-3, the J gene TRBJ2-3, with D possibly being TRBD2 (6 bases). The CDR3 length is 15 residues. CDR1 is LGHNA, CDR2 YSLEER, per germline. The V end was cut by 0 bases, the J end by 3 bases, with 10 bases between.

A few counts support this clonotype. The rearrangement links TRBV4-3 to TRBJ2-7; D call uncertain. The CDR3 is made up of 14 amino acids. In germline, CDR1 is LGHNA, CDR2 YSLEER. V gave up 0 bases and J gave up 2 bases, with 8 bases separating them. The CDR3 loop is CASSQEFGAYEQYF. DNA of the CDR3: TGCGCCAGCAGCCAAGAATTTGGGGCCTACGAGCAGTACTTC.

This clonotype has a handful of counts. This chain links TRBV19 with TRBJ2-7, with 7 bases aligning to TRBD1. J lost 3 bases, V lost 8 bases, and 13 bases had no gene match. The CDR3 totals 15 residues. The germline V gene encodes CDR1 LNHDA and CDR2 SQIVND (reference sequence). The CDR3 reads CASDNVGTDYYEQYF. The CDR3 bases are TGTGCCAGTGACAATGTCGGGACAGATTACTACGAGCAGTACTTC. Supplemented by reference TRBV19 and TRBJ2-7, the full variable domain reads DGGITQSPKYLFRKEGQNVTLSCEQNLNHDAMYWYRQDPGQGLRLIYYSQIVNDFQKGDIAEGYSVSREKKESFPLTVTSAQKNPTAFYLCASDNVGTDYYEQYFGPGTRLTVT.